This T cell receptor (beta chain) came from a study of blood T cell repertoires in COVID-19. Study background: Donors in the United States, Italy and Spain gave samples during acute or convalescent COVID-19. Nucleic acid was either cDNA or gDNA, and it came from T cells, B-cell-depleted T cells, or PBMCs.

In the authors' methods: Using reference gene primer amplification, nucleated cell counts were estimated. The table came from immunoSEQ multiplex PCR; TCRdb's copy has only in-frame clones and leaves some out. The DNA was the basis for D and trimming; V, J and clone size are from that table. The repertoire holds over 14,000 clones, with roughly 88% as singletons. The V segment lost 2 bases and the J segment 4 bases; nucleotides outside the gene matches: 9. The CDR3 is 15 residues long. Germline V lookup: CDR1 GTSNPN, CDR2 SVGIG (reference sequence). This sequence joins TRBV30 and TRBJ1-1; TRBD1 aligns across 8 bases. This sequence originates from a human donor in a cohort sampled during active COVID-19. Sequencing was carried out using peripheral blood. In DNA, the CDR3 is TGTGCCTGGAGTAGACAAGGACAGGGCGGCACTGAAGCTTTCTTT. This encodes CAWSRQGQGGTEAFF. Full variable domain (remainder filled in from reference TRBV30 and TRBJ1-1): SQTIHQWPATLVQPVGSPLSLECTVEGTSNPNLYWYRQAAGRGLQLLFYSVGIGQISSEVPQNLSASRPQDRQFILSSKKLLLSDSGFYLCAWSRQGQGGTEAFFGQGTRLTVV.